Listed below are T cell receptor beta chains from one sample, sequenced in a study of immune cell composition in non-small cell lung cancer. Clones were read by immunoSEQ multiplex PCR, and TCRdb kept only the in-frame ones, dropping some. This table holds more than 11,000 clones, over 70% found once. Specimen: lung tumor tissue. These receptors all come from a human donor with non-small cell lung cancer. The CDR3 runs from the conserved cysteine through the conserved F or W. The D gene is left open where the match is weak. Size is stated for part of the rows, as once, few or many counts, or as a class when the clone is expanded.

length,V,D,size,J,DNA,CDR3
14,TRBV4-1,TRBD1,NA,TRBJ1-5,TGCGCCAGCAGCCCTAGGACAGGAGATCAGCCCCAGCATTTT,CASSPRTGDQPQHF
13,TRBV19,NA,NA,TRBJ1-2,TGTGCCAGTAGTATAGTCACAGCCTATGGCTACACCTTC,CASSIVTAYGYTF
15,TRBV7-9,NA,few,TRBJ2-1,TGTGCCAGCAGCTCGTCGGGACTGGACTACAATGAGCAGTTCTTC,CASSSSGLDYNEQFF
17,TRBV9,TRBD2,NA,TRBJ2-2,TGTGCCAGCAGCGTTAGCGGGGGGCCCCGAATGGCCGGGGAGCTGTTTTTT,CASSVSGGPRMAGELFF
15,TRBV9,NA,NA,TRBJ1-3,TGTGCCAGCAGCGTAGGCAGGGCAGGAGGGAACACCATATATTTT,CASSVGRAGGNTIYF
15,TRBV30,NA,NA,TRBJ2-1,TGTGCCTGGAGTGTAGGCCGGGGCCTCCCCAATGAGCAGTTCTTC,CAWSVGRGLPNEQFF
15,TRBV27,NA,NA,TRBJ2-3,TGTGCCAGCAGTTTTAGGGGGGGTGGCACAGATACGCAGTATTTT,CASSFRGGGTDTQYF
14,TRBV19,NA,NA,TRBJ2-7,TGTGCCAGTAGTAAGGTAGACCGAAACTACGAGCAGTACTTC,CASSKVDRNYEQYF
15,TRBV15,NA,NA,TRBJ1-6,TGTGCCACCAGCAGAGTAGCCGGGTCTAATTCACCCCTCCACTTT,CATSRVAGSNSPLHF
12,TRBV5-4,TRBD1,NA,TRBJ1-1,TGTGCCAGCAGCTCGAACAGGGGTTCAGCTTTCTTT,CASSSNRGSAFF
15,TRBV5-1,NA,NA,TRBJ2-3,TGCGCCAGCAGCTTGGCGAAGCCGAGCACAGATACGCAGTATTTT,CASSLAKPSTDTQYF
16,TRBV28,TRBD2,NA,TRBJ2-2,TGTGCCAGCAGTTCAACTAGCGGGAGGGCTGCTGGGGAGCTGTTTTTT,CASSSTSGRAAGELFF
18,TRBV28,TRBD2,NA,TRBJ2-7,TGTGCCAGCAGTTTATTCCCGACTAGCGGGAAGACCACTCACGAGCAGTACTTC,CASSLFPTSGKTTHEQYF
13,TRBV7-9,NA,NA,TRBJ2-1,TGTGCCAGCAGCCGCGGGATTAGCAATGAGCAGTTCTTC,CASSRGISNEQFF
16,TRBV19,TRBD2,NA,TRBJ2-3,TGTGCCAGTAGCCCACATAGCGGGAGGGCCTCAGATACGCAGTATTTT,CASSPHSGRASDTQYF
13,TRBV5-1,NA,NA,TRBJ2-7,TGCGCCAGCGGATATGAGGGGCCCTACGAGCAGTACTTC,CASGYEGPYEQYF
14,TRBV7-3,NA,few,TRBJ2-3,TGTGCCAGCAGAGCGGGTTTTAGCACAGATACGCAGTATTTT,CASRAGFSTDTQYF
15,TRBV11-2,NA,NA,TRBJ2-5,TGTGCCAGCAGCCGACCCGGGGCCCAGTGGGAGACCCAGTACTTC,CASSRPGAQWETQYF
16,TRBV7-3,TRBD2,NA,TRBJ2-3,TGTGCCAGCAGCTCTGGACTAGCGGGAGTAGCAGATACGCAGTATTTT,CASSSGLAGVADTQYF
15,TRBV10-2,TRBD2,few,TRBJ2-5,TGCGCCAGCAGTGAGTTAGCGGGAGGACAAGAGACCCAGTACTTC,CASSELAGGQETQYF
14,TRBV11-3,NA,NA,TRBJ2-3,TGTGCCAGCAGCTTAGGCCGTAGCACAGATACGCAGTATTTT,CASSLGRSTDTQYF
15,TRBV5-1,NA,NA,TRBJ2-3,TGCGCCAGCAGCTTGGAGCAGCCTAGCACAGATACGCAGTATTTT,CASSLEQPSTDTQYF
14,TRBV15,NA,NA,TRBJ2-5,TGTGCCACCAGCAGGAGGGGACCCCAAGAGACCCAGTACTTC,CATSRRGPQETQYF
15,TRBV10-3,NA,NA,TRBJ2-3,TGTGCCATCAGTGAGTACCGCGGGATCACAGATACGCAGTATTTT,CAISEYRGITDTQYF
16,TRBV7-7,NA,NA,TRBJ2-1,TGTGCCAGCAGCTTACTTCAGCGGGCAGTTTACAATGAGCAGTTCTTC,CASSLLQRAVYNEQFF